Presented here are 24 T cell receptor beta chains from one specimen sequenced in a study of blood T cells in healthy people across ages (dated by TCRdb to between 2014 and 2017). The library was made by 5' RACE. This sample was sequenced with an Illumina HiSeq 2500. A second roughly 6 to 12 cycle PCR used a sample-barcoded 5' primer and a J-beta primer mix. Clones were called with MiXCR by TCRdb after fastp trimmed the public reads at Q25, and only in-frame beta chains were retained. Entries are consolidated by CDR3 protein sequence, retaining the most common genes and DNA. This sample holds 700,000 to 900,000 distinct CDR3 sequences; less than 70% were observed only once. The ten biggest clones cover about 38% of the sample. Sequencing was carried out using blood. These receptors were collected from an elderly man in good health.

This clonotype was seen a handful of times. The V call is TRBV7-2, the J call TRBJ2-3; unclear D gene. Germline CDR1 SGHTA, CDR2 FQGNSA. Trimming removed 1 base at V and 14 bases at J, with 19 bases between. The CDR3 is made up of 14 amino acids. The CDR3 is CASSLELGNRYAYF. DNA of the CDR3: TGTGCCAGCAGCTTAGAACTGGGTAACAGATACGCGTATTTT.

The V call is TRBV7-9, the J call TRBJ2-1; TRBD2 aligns across 8 bases. Germline V gene data show CDR1 as SEHNR and CDR2 as FQNEAQ (reference sequence). V lost 5 bases to trimming and J lost 10 bases; unmatched junction nucleotides: 7. This CDR3 region has 13 residues. CDR3 sequence: CASSRIRLAEQFF. CDR3 DNA: TGTGCCAGCAGCCGCATCAGACTAGCGGAGCAGTTCTTC.

As DNA, the CDR3 is TGTGCCAGCAGTCAGCGACGGGGCGAGGCCTACGAGCAGTACTTC. It specifies CASSQRRGEAYEQYF. The chain recombines TRBV6-5 with TRBJ2-4; D might be TRBD1 or TRBD2, each matching 5 bases. The better agreement between TRBJ2-7 and the DNA end casts doubt on the J call. The CDR3 is 15 residues long. The V gene's germline CDR1 is MNHEY and CDR2 SVGAGI.

The gene calls are TRBV29-1 and TRBJ2-7, with D maybe TRBD1 (6 bases). V lost 6 bases, J lost 2 bases, and 11 bases lay in between. This CDR3 is built from 12 residues. Germline lookup yields CDR1 SQVTM and CDR2 ANQGSEA. The CDR3 is CSVKQGPYEQYF. In DNA form, the CDR3 reads TGCAGCGTGAAACAGGGTCCCTACGAGCAGTACTTC.

The J gene is TRBJ2-4, the V gene TRBV3-1, with TRBD2 as a possible D gene (6 bases). The CDR3 covers 14 residues. Trimming took 4 bases from V and 13 from J, leaving 20 bases between them. Germline lookup yields CDR1 LGHDT and CDR2 YNNKEL (reference sequence). The CDR3, as DNA: TGTGCCAGCAGCCGGAGACTAGTCGGGAATGAGCAGTACTTC. It specifies CASSRRLVGNEQYF.

The chain is built from TRBV21-1 and TRBJ2-3; the table calls TRBD2, which could not be checked here. TRBV21-1 is a listed pseudogene. The CDR3 loop spans 16 amino acids. The DNA of the CDR3 is TGTGCCAGCAGCAAAGAGGAGGCTAGCCTTCACAGATACGCGTATTTT. Translated, it gives CASSKEEASLHRYAYF.

This chain uses TRBV20-1 with TRBJ2-1; no reliable D call. Trimming took off 6 bases at V and 0 bases at J, with 12 bases between the two ends. CDR3 length: 14 amino acids. CDR1 and CDR2 (germline): DFQATT, SNEGSKA (reference sequence). The CDR3 nucleotides are TGCAGTGCGAACCCCGTCATCTCCTACAATGAGCAGTTCTTC. It codes for CSANPVISYNEQFF.

V usage is TRBV12-5 and J usage is TRBJ2-1, with 7 positions matching TRBD1. The J call may be faulty, since TRBJ2-7 better matches the DNA end. CDR3 length: 17 amino acids. Germline CDR1 reads LGHNT; CDR2 reads FRNRAP. The CDR3, as DNA: TGTGCTAGTGGTCCCCCTACAGGGGCCCCTGCCTACAATGAGCAGTACTTC. Amino acids: CASGPPTGAPAYNEQYF.

This clonotype was counted between two and nine times. The junction and the germline gene differ at one end; a read error may be behind it. This chain joins TRBV5-1 and TRBJ2-5, with D maybe TRBD1 (6 bases). The DNA matches TRBJ2-7 better at its end, which makes the J call doubtful. CDR3 length equals 14 residues. Germline CDR1 SGHRS, CDR2 YFSETQ. The CDR3 sequence is CASSLRQGRNEQYF. The CDR3, as DNA: TGCGCCAGTAGCTTGCGGCAGGGGCGCAACGAGCAGTACTTC.

The V call is TRBV15, the J call TRBJ2-5, with 10 bases lining up with TRBD2. J gave up 2 bases and V 0 bases, and 3 bases lay outside the gene matches. Germline-derived CDR1 and CDR2 are LNHNV and YYDKDF (reference sequence). This CDR3 comprises 16 residues. CDR3 sequence reads: CATSRELLAGQETQYF. The CDR3 nucleotides are TGTGCCACCAGCAGAGAGTTACTAGCGGGACAAGAGACCCAGTACTTC.

This chain connects TRBV7-8 to TRBJ2-4; D is possibly TRBD2 (5 bases). The J call may be mistaken, given a closer DNA end match to TRBJ2-7. Per germline, CDR1 SGHVS and CDR2 FQNEAQ. This CDR3 has 16 residues. CDR3 sequence: CASSSEGQVASREQYF. In DNA form, the CDR3 reads TGTGCCAGCAGCTCCGAGGGTCAGGTAGCCTCACGCGAGCAGTACTTC.

This chain connects TRBV11-1 to TRBJ2-3; TRBD2 is a possible D gene (6 bases). CDR1 and CDR2 (germline): SGHAT, FQDESV (reference sequence). Between the trimmed V and J ends, which lost 4 bases and 2 bases, there was a span of 13 bases. CDR3 size: 15 residues. The CDR3 protein is CASSSHRDSTDTQYF. The CDR3 bases are TGTGCCAGCAGCTCACACCGGGACTCCACAGATACGCAGTATTTT.

This chain uses TRBV7-3 with TRBJ2-3, with 14 bases aligning to TRBD2. Germline V gene data show CDR1 as SGHTA and CDR2 as FQGTGA. The trim removed 0 bases at V and 5 bases at J, leaving 4 bases unmatched. The CDR3 loop spans 17 amino acids. The chain's CDR3 is CASSLTRLAGGGDTQYF. The CDR3 coding sequence is TGTGCCAGCAGCTTAACGCGACTAGCGGGAGGGGGAGATACGCAGTATTTT. Variable domain in full (rest from reference TRBV7-3 and TRBJ2-3): GAGVSQTPSNKVTEKGKYVELRCDPISGHTALYWYRQSLGQGPEFLIYFQGTGAADDSGLPNDRFFAVRPEGSVSTLKIQRTERGDSAVYLCASSLTRLAGGGDTQYFGPGTRLTVL.

The chain employs TRBV24-1 and TRBJ2-7, with 10 bases fitting TRBD2. This CDR3 contains 15 residues. The germline gives CDR1 KGHDR, CDR2 SFDVKD. Trimming took 5 bases from V and 2 from J; bases not matched to a gene: 5. In DNA, the CDR3 is TGTGCCACCAGTGCGCCACTAGCGGGAACCTACGAGCAGTACTTC. Protein product: CATSAPLAGTYEQYF.

This clonotype was found once. The V and J genes are TRBV20-1 and TRBJ2-7, with a tentative D call TRBD2 (6 bases). Per the germline V gene, CDR1 is DFQATT and CDR2 is SNEGSKA (reference sequence). The CDR3 length is 15 residues. The V gene lost 6 bases and the J gene lost 2 bases, with 20 bases spanning the gap. The CDR3 loop reads CSADPGAGKAYEQYF. CDR3 DNA: TGCAGTGCCGACCCGGGAGCAGGGAAGGCCTACGAGCAGTACTTC.

This clonotype was recorded only once. This chain joins TRBV7-9 and TRBJ2-5, with 8 nucleotides matching TRBD2. CDR1 SEHNR and CDR2 FQNEAQ come from the germline V gene (reference sequence). This CDR3 has 13 amino acids. The junction had 1 base not matched to a gene; V was cut back by 4 bases and J by 3 bases. The CDR3 spells CASSSGLEETQYF. The CDR3 DNA reads as TGTGCCAGCAGCTCGGGACTAGAAGAGACCCAGTACTTC.

This chain uses TRBV20-1 with TRBJ1-2; D is ambiguous. V was cut by 3 bases and J by 0 bases, with 11 bases left in between. This CDR3 is 14 amino acids long. Germline V gene sequence: CDR1 DFQATT, CDR2 SNEGSKA (reference sequence). The CDR3, as DNA: TGCAGTGCTAGCTTGACATTTCCTAACTATGGCTACACCTTC. It codes for CSASLTFPNYGYTF.

Remarks on this clonotype: A read error may be the cause here, since a much bigger clone is one base away. The chain links TRBV11-2 to TRBJ2-1, with 9 bases fitting TRBD2. Germline values: CDR1 SGHAT, CDR2 FQNNGV. The CDR3 has 16 amino acids. The junction had 11 bases not matched to a gene; V was cut back by 3 bases and J by 8 bases. The CDR3 DNA follows: TGTGCCAGCAGCTTGAGGCGGGAGGGCCGGAACGATGAGCAGTTCTTC. Its protein is CASSLRREGRNDEQFF.

The gene calls are TRBV7-8 and TRBJ1-4; possibly TRBD1 for D (6 bases). Trimming stripped 6 bases from V and 5 bases from J, with 16 bases between. Germline lookup yields CDR1 SGHVS and CDR2 FQNEAQ. The CDR3 length is 15 residues. For the CDR3, the DNA is TGTGCCAGCAGGGACTCGGGGACATGGAATGAAAAACTGTTTTTT. It yields the protein CASRDSGTWNEKLFF.

This chain connects TRBV25-1 to TRBJ1-4; D is unresolved. With 4 bases removed from V and 0 bases from J, the gap between germline ends came to 15 bases. Germline V gene lookup returns CDR1 MGHDK and CDR2 SYGVNS. The length of the CDR3 is 17 residues. The CDR3 sequence is CASSGGRNHATNEKLFF. DNA for the CDR3: TGTGCCAGCAGTGGTGGGCGCAACCATGCAACTAATGAAAAACTGTTTTTT. Full variable domain (rest looked up from reference TRBV25-1 and TRBJ1-4): EADIYQTPRYLVIGTGKKITLECSQTMGHDKMYWYQQDPGMELHLIHYSYGVNSTEKGDLSSESTVSRIRTEHFPLTLESARPSHTSQYLCASSGGRNHATNEKLFFGSGTQLSVL.

The chain links TRBV12-3 or TRBV12-4 to TRBJ2-3; D may be TRBD1 (6 bases). The CDR3 runs 15 residues. V was clipped by 5 bases and J by 0 bases, with 12 bases between them. This chain's CDR3 is CASSPWGPSTDTQYF. Here the CDR3 DNA reads TGTGCCAGCAGTCCCTGGGGGCCGAGCACAGATACGCAGTATTTT.

This clonotype has only a few counts. This chain joins TRBV7-2 and TRBJ1-6, with D unclear. The CDR3 is 13 residues long. The V gene's germline CDR1 is SGHTA and CDR2 FQGNSA. V lost 1 base to trimming and J lost 8 bases, with 6 bases between them. In nucleotides, the CDR3 is TGTGCCAGCAGCTTAGGTCCAGATTCACCCCTCCACTTT. This translates into CASSLGPDSPLHF.

The count of this clonotype is one. This chain connects TRBV2 to TRBJ2-7, with 7 bases fitting TRBD2. Per the germline V gene, CDR1 is SNHLY and CDR2 is FYNNEI. Losses at the gene ends were 6 bases for V and 7 bases for J; bases not matched to a gene: 18. CDR3 size: 16 residues. CDR3: CASSRPSGSAYNEQYF. For the CDR3, the DNA is TGTGCCAGCAGCCGACCTAGCGGCAGCGCCTACAATGAGCAGTACTTC.

This sequence joins TRBV6-1 and TRBJ1-2; D not certain. The germline gives CDR1 MNHNS, CDR2 SASEGT. CDR3 length: 15 residues. The V end was cut by 11 bases, the J end by 0 bases, with 19 bases between. The CDR3 nucleotides read TGTGCCGTGGGGATTGACCGGAATACTAACTATGGCTACACCTTC. It encodes CAVGIDRNTNYGYTF.